This T cell receptor beta chain was captured by sequencing in a study of blood T cell repertoires in COVID-19. Across the whole study: Acute and convalescent COVID-19 specimens originated in the United States, Italy and Spain. The cDNA or gDNA used as material had been derived from T cells, B-cell-depleted T cells, or PBMCs.

As originally analysed: Nucleated cell counts were estimated from reference gene primer amplification. The table came from immunoSEQ multiplex PCR; TCRdb's copy has only in-frame clones and leaves some out. V and J calls plus clone size are reproduced from that table; the DNA served to infer D and trimming. Among about 50,000 clones listed, 75% to 85% were seen once. Between the trimmed V and J ends, which lost 3 bases and 5 bases, there was a span of 19 bases. The CDR3 sequence is 16 residues long. Germline V gives CDR1 LNHDA, CDR2 SQIVND (reference sequence). Material: peripheral blood. The chain joins TRBV19 to TRBJ2-5, with no clear D. The receptor was isolated from a man between 40 and 49 years old with acute or convalescent COVID-19. CDR3 sequence (DNA): TGTGCCAGTAGTATGTTGCCTATTAACGGTTTGGAGACCCAGTACTTC. It yields the protein CASSMLPINGLETQYF.